These 19 T cell receptor beta chains were all obtained from the same sample, sequenced in a study of primary melanoma T cells and metastatic recurrence. Generated by immunoSEQ multiplex PCR, the TCRdb table keeps only in-frame clones and is missing some. The sample shows about 790 clones, about 83% of them seen only once. The sample was melanoma tumor tissue. Source of these receptors: a human donor with melanoma.

In regard to this clone: At one end, the junction sequence differs from germline, possibly due to a read error. The chain links TRBV7-1 to TRBJ1-4; TRBD1 matches 8 bases. TRBV7-1 is known as an ORF, though its function is uncertain. This CDR3 is built from 16 residues. In nucleotides, the CDR3 is TGTGCCAGCAGTGAGAAGAGGACAGGGCGCGATGAAAAACTATTTTTT. It is translated as CASSEKRTGRDEKLFF.

The CDR3 nucleotides read TGCGCCAGCAGCCAAGGACAGGGTTTGACAAACTACGAGCAGTACTTC. Its translation is CASSQGQGLTNYEQYF. The chain combines TRBV1 with TRBJ2-7; TRBD1 was called by the table and not checked on the DNA. TRBV1 counts as a pseudogene. This CDR3 has 16 amino acids.

The rearrangement joins TRBV6-8 to TRBJ2-3; 9 positions match TRBD1. The CDR3 consists of 16 residues. After removal of 4 bases from V and 1 base from J, the junction contained 6 bases not matched to a gene. Germline V lookup: CDR1 MNHGY, CDR2 SAAAGT. The CDR3 DNA sequence: TGTGCCAGCAGTTCTTACAGGGGGCACCGCACAGATACGCAGTATTTT. It translates to CASSSYRGHRTDTQYF.

V gene TRBV19 combines with J gene TRBJ1-1; possibly TRBD1 for D (6 bases). V was clipped by 5 bases and J by 0 bases, with 13 bases between them. CDR1 and CDR2 (germline): LNHDA, SQIVND (reference sequence). CDR3 length equals 15 residues. The DNA of the CDR3 is TGTGCCAGTAGTGCTGGACAGTTTGTGAACACTGAAGCTTTCTTT. This codes for CASSAGQFVNTEAFF.

This clone was picked up one time. The chain has TRBV1 and TRBJ2-2. TRBV1 is recorded as a pseudogene. The CDR3 consists of 17 residues. The CDR3 loop reads CASSQEGFTLVPGELFF. The CDR3 coding sequence is TGCGCCAGCAGCCAAGAAGGGTTCACCCTGGTCCCCGGGGAGCTGTTTTTT.

The rearrangement links TRBV7-1 to TRBJ2-7; D possibly matches TRBD1 or TRBD2 (6 bases each). TRBV7-1 is annotated as an ORF whose role is uncertain. V lost 4 bases to trimming and J lost 5 bases, with 18 bases between them. The CDR3 loop spans 15 amino acids. CDR3 bases: TGTGCCAGCAGCTTTATCTCAGGGGAGGCCCACGAGCAGTACTTC. This translates into CASSFISGEAHEQYF.

In its sample, this clone was seen once. The chain uses TRBV5-1 and TRBJ2-7, with TRBD2 matching 11 bases. The V gene's germline CDR1 is SGHRS and CDR2 YFSETQ. Unmatched junction bases numbered 11, after V lost 0 bases and J lost 0 bases. This CDR3 spans 19 amino acids. The CDR3 DNA reads as TGCGCCAGCAGCTTGGACCTAGCGGGAGGCCTTATCCTCTCCTACGAGCAGTACTTC. It yields the protein CASSLDLAGGLILSYEQYF. Supplemented by reference TRBV5-1 and TRBJ2-7, the full variable domain reads KAGVTQTPRYLIKTRGQQVTLSCSPISGHRSVSWYQQTPGQGLQFLFEYFSETQRNKGNFPGRFSGRQFSNSRSEMNVSTLELGDSALYLCASSLDLAGGLILSYEQYFGPGTRLTVT.

This rearrangement joins TRBV6-8 to TRBJ1-2, with 7 bases lining up with TRBD1. This CDR3 spans 14 amino acids. The germline gives CDR1 MNHGY, CDR2 SAAAGT. The V gene end was trimmed by 10 bases and the J gene end by 4 bases; junction bases not matched to a gene: 12. The DNA of the CDR3 is TGTGCCATCAGGGGGGGGCAGGAGGCCTATGGCTACACCTTC. The encoded protein is CAIRGGQEAYGYTF.

CDR3 nucleotides: TGTGCCAGCAGCCTGGACAGGGTTGACTATGGCTACACCTTC. It is translated as CASSLDRVDYGYTF. V gene TRBV11-3 combines with J gene TRBJ1-2; 8 nucleotides align to TRBD1. CDR1 and CDR2 (germline): SGHNT, YENEEA. The CDR3 consists of 14 residues. Trimming cost V 5 bases and J 3 bases; bases outside gene matches: 5.

The rearrangement links TRBV6-8 to TRBJ2-2; D possibly corresponds to TRBD1 (6 bases). V was cut by 5 bases and J by 7 bases, with 11 bases left in between. This CDR3 spans 13 amino acids. In germline, CDR1 is MNHGY, CDR2 SAAAGT. CDR3 coding DNA: TGTGCCAGCAGTCGACAGGTCGGCGGGGAGCTGTTTTTT. It is translated as CASSRQVGGELFF.

In DNA, the CDR3 is TGTGCCAGTAGCCGGACTAGCGGGGACTCCTACGAGCAGTACTTC. Translated, it gives CASSRTSGDSYEQYF. The genes are TRBV19 and TRBJ2-7; 12 positions match TRBD2. V was clipped by 6 bases and J by 0 bases; unmatched bases: 3. CDR1 and CDR2 (germline): LNHDA, SQIVND (reference sequence). This CDR3 spans 15 amino acids.

In its sample, this clone was seen a few times. The chain joins TRBV29-1 to TRBJ2-1; 7 bases match TRBD2. The CDR3 totals 13 residues. CDR1 is SQVTM and CDR2 is ANQGSEA in the germline V gene. With 3 bases clipped from V and 3 bases from J, the junction kept 2 bases outside the gene matches. The CDR3 spells CSVDGGSYNEQFF. CDR3 coding DNA: TGCAGCGTTGACGGCGGGAGCTACAATGAGCAGTTCTTC.

The genes are TRBV11-3 and TRBJ2-1, with D tentatively TRBD2 (5 bases). The CDR3 spans 14 residues. V lost 2 bases to trimming and J lost 1 base, with 6 bases between them. Per the germline V gene, CDR1 is SGHNT and CDR2 is YENEEA. CDR3 region: CASSLRGSYNEQFF. CDR3 coding DNA: TGTGCCAGCAGCTTACGGGGATCCTACAATGAGCAGTTCTTC.

The chain recombines TRBV5-1 with TRBJ2-1; the D gene is possibly TRBD2 (5 bases). The CDR3 runs 14 residues. Trimming left V 0 bases short and J 8 bases short, with 12 bases between. The germline gives CDR1 SGHRS, CDR2 YFSETQ. The CDR3 DNA is TGCGCCAGCAGCTTGGAGGGAGTTGCCCATGAGCAGTTCTTC. This sequence encodes CASSLEGVAHEQFF. Based on the CDR3 plus reference TRBV5-1 and TRBJ2-1, the full variable domain is KAGVTQTPRYLIKTRGQQVTLSCSPISGHRSVSWYQQTPGQGLQFLFEYFSETQRNKGNFPGRFSGRQFSNSRSEMNVSTLELGDSALYLCASSLEGVAHEQFFGPGTRLTVL.

This chain uses TRBV6-4 with TRBJ2-5; D remains ambiguous. Germline V lookup: CDR1 MRHNA, CDR2 SNTAGT. V shed 5 bases and J shed 5 bases, with 6 bases lying between them. There are 11 residues in the CDR3. CDR3 residues: CASSLGETQYF. As DNA, the CDR3 is TGTGCCAGCAGTTTAGGGGAGACCCAGTACTTC.

This rearrangement joins TRBV19 to TRBJ1-2; D gene ambiguous. This CDR3 is built from 13 residues. From germline, CDR1 is LNHDA and CDR2 SQIVND (reference sequence). V shed 5 bases and J shed 4 bases, with 11 bases lying between them. CDR3 protein: CASSAQSFYGYTF. The DNA for the CDR3 is TGTGCCAGTAGTGCACAGAGTTTCTATGGCTACACCTTC.

In its sample, this clone was seen once. The chain carries TRBV23-1 and TRBJ2-1; unclear D gene. TRBV23-1 counts as an open reading frame of uncertain function. With 9 bases removed from V and 0 bases from J, the gap between germline ends came to 15 bases. The CDR3 sequence is 15 residues long. The CDR3 nucleotides are TGCGCCAGAAGCTTGGTAGTGACCTCCTACAATGAGCAGTTCTTC. Its protein is CARSLVVTSYNEQFF.

Turning to this clone: A read error may account for a junction end that differs from germline. J is TRBJ1-2 and V is TRBV18; the D is unclear. Germline CDR1 and CDR2: KGHSH and LQKENI. This CDR3 is 13 amino acids long. The CDR3 loop is CASSSRTDYGYTF. In DNA, the CDR3 is TGTGCCAGCTCATCGCGGACTGACTATGGCTAYACCTTC.

In this sample, this clone turned up once. The J gene is TRBJ2-3, the V gene TRBV11-3, with TRBD2 matching 9 bases. The CDR3 extends over 16 amino acids. The germline gives CDR1 SGHNT, CDR2 YENEEA. V dropped 3 bases and J dropped 2; count of bases not matched to a gene: 6. The CDR3 region is CASSFRRGGATDTQYF. In DNA form, the CDR3 reads TGTGCCAGCAGCTTTCGGCGGGGGGGCGCCACAGATACGCAGTATTTT.